This entry concerns a single TCR beta chain. Sequenced by immunoSEQ multiplex PCR; TCRdb stores in-frame clones only, minus some. This sample yields over 25,000 clones, of which more than 80% are seen a single time; roughly 4% belongs to the top ten. The V segment lost 1 base and the J segment 4 bases; nucleotides outside the gene matches: 8. Germline V gene lookup returns CDR1 SGHTA and CDR2 FQGNSA. The CDR3 has 17 amino acids. This record belongs to a study of blood T cell repertoires in COVID-19. The wider study: Both acute and convalescent COVID-19 samples were obtained from the United States, Italy and Spain. Sources were T cells, B-cell-depleted T cells, or PBMCs; the material itself was cDNA or gDNA.

The TCR sequence derives from a human donor in a cohort sampled during active COVID-19. The V and J genes are TRBV7-2 and TRBJ2-2, with 8 bases aligning to TRBD1. Sequenced input: peripheral blood. CDR3 protein: CASSLEGQGRGTGELFF. CDR3 coding DNA: TGTGCCAGCAGCTTAGAAGGACAGGGAAGGGGCACCGGGGAGCTGTTTTTT. Looking up the rest from reference TRBV7-2 and TRBJ2-2 gives the full variable domain: GAGVSQSPSNKVTEKGKDVELRCDPISGHTALYWYRQSLGQGLEFLIYFQGNSAPDKSGLPSDRFSAERTGGSVSTLTIQRTQQEDSAVYLCASSLEGQGRGTGELFFGEGSRLTVL.